Described below is a single T cell receptor (beta chain) sequence and its context. The data are from a study of blood T cell repertoires in COVID-19. In the study overall: Both acute and convalescent COVID-19 samples were obtained from the United States, Italy and Spain. From T cells, B-cell-depleted T cells, or PBMCs came the material, which was cDNA or gDNA.

Profiling relied on immunoSEQ multiplex PCR, and the TCRdb table lists in-frame clones only, not all of them. Here the sample spans tens of thousands of clones, around 88% being singletons. V lost 4 bases, J lost 9 bases, and 10 bases stayed unmatched. Germline V lookup: CDR1 MNHEY, CDR2 SMNVEV (reference sequence). The CDR3 covers 14 residues. The sequence was collected from a man aged 55 to 69 with acute or convalescent COVID-19. The V and J genes are TRBV27 and TRBJ1-1, with 8 bases fitting TRBD1. Sequencing was performed on peripheral blood. CDR3 residues: CASSSIRGTGQAFF. The CDR3 nucleotides read TGTGCCAGCAGTTCCATACGAGGGACAGGACAAGCTTTCTTT.